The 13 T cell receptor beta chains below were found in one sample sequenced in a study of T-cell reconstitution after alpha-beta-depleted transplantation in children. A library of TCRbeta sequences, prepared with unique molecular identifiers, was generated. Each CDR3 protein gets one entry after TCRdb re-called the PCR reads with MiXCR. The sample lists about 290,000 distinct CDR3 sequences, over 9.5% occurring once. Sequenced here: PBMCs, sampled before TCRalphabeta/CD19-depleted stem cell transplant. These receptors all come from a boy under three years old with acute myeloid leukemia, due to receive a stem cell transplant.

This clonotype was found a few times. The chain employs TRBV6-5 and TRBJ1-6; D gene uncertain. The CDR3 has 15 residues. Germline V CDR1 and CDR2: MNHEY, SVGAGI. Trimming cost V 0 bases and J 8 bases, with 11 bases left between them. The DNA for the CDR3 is TGTGCCAGCAGTTACTCAGGGTTTAGGCATTCACCCCTCCACTTT. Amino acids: CASSYSGFRHSPLHF.

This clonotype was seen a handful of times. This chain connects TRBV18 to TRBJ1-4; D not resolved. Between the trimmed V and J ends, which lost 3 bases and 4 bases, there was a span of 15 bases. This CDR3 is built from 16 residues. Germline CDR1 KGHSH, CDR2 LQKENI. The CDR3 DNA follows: TGTGCCAGCTCACCCCTTTCGGGCAGCTTTAATGAAAAACTGTTTTTT. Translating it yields CASSPLSGSFNEKLFF.

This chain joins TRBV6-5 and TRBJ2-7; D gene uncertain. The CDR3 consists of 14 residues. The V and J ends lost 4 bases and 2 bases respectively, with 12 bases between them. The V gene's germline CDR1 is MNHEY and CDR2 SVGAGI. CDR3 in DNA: TGTGCCAGCAGTTTTTCCGGGCCCCCCTACGAGCAGTACTTC. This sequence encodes CASSFSGPPYEQYF.

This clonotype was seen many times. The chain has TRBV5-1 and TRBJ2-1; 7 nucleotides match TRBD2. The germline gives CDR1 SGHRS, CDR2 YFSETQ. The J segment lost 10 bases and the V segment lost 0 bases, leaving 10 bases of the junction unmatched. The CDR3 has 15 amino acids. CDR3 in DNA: TGCGCCAGCAGCTTGGAGGCTAGCGGAGGGAGGGAGCAGTTCTTC. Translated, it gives CASSLEASGGREQFF.

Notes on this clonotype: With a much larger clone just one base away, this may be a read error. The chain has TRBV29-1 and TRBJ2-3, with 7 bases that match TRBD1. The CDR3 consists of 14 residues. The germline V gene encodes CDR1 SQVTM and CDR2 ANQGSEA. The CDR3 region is CSVPKPNRGDTRYF. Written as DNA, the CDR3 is TGCAGCGTTCCAAAGCCCAACAGGGGCGATACGCGGTATTTT.

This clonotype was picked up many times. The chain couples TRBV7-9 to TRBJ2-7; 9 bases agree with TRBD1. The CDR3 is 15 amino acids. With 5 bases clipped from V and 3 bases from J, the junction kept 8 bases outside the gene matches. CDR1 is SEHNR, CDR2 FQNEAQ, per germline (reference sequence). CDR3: CASSPLQGALYEQYF. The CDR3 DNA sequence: TGTGCCAGCAGCCCATTACAGGGGGCCCTCTACGAGCAGTACTTC.

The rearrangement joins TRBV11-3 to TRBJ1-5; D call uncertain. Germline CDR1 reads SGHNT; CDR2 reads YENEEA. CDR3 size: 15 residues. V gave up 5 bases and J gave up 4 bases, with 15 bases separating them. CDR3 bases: TGTGCCAGCAGCAAAGAGGTCTCTGGGAATCAGCCCCAGCATTTT. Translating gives CASSKEVSGNQPQHF.

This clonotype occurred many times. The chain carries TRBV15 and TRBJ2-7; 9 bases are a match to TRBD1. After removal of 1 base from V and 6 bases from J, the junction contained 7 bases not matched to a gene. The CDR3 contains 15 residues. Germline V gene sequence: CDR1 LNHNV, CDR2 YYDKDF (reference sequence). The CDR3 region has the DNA TGTGCCACCAGCAGAGTCCCAGGGACAGGGAGCGAGCAGTACTTC. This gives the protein CATSRVPGTGSEQYF.

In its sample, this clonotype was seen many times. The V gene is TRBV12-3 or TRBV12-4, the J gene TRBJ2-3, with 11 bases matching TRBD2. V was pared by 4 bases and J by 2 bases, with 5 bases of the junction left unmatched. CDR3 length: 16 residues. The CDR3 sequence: CASSSPLAGDTDTQYF. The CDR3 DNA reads TGTGCCAGCAGTTCCCCACTAGCGGGGGACACAGATACGCAGTATTTT.

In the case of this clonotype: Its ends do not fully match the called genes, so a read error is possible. The CDR3 DNA follows: TGTGCCAGCAGTTGGGAGGGACAGAGTAATCAGACCCAGCATTTT. This gives the protein CASSWEGQSNQTQHF. The chain links TRBV12-3 or TRBV12-4 to TRBJ1-5, with 7 positions matching TRBD1. The CDR3 contains 15 residues.

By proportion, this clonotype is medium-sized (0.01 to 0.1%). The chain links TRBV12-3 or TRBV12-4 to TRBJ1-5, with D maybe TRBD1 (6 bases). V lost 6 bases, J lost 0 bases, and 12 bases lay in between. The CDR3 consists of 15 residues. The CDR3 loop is CASSLRGHSNQPQHF. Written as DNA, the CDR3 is TGTGCCAGCAGCCTCAGGGGACATAGCAATCAGCCCCAGCATTTT.

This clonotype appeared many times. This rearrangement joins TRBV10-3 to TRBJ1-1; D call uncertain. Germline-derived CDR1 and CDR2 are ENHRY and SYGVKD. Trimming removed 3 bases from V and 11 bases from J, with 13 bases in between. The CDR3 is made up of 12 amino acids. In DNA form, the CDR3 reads TGTGCCATCAGTGATACCGGGCCTAGGGCTTTCTTT. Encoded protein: CAISDTGPRAFF.

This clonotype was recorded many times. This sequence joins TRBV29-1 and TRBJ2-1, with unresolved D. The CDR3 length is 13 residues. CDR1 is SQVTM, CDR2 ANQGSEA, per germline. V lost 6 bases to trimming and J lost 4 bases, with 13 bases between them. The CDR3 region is CSVERRGYNEQFF. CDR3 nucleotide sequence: TGCAGCGTCGAAAGGCGCGGTTACAATGAGCAGTTCTTC.